Listed below are T cell receptor beta chains from one sample, sequenced in a study of OX40 agonist ivuxolimab in advanced cancers. The table came from immunoSEQ multiplex PCR; TCRdb's copy has only in-frame clones and leaves some out. The sample includes 45,000 or so clones, more than 70% of them seen just once. The sample in question was CD4+ or CD8+ T cells sorted from blood, obtained in a trial of the OX40 agonist ivuxolimab. The receptors stem from an adult with an advanced solid tumor such as melanoma, head and neck, liver or kidney cancer. Each CDR3 is given with its conserved first and last residue. The D gene is left open where the match is weak. Part of the rows lack a size; the others show once, few, many or a class for expanded clones.

v_call,j_call,d_call,clone_size,cdr3_aa,cdr3_nt
TRBV18,TRBJ2-7,NA,NA,CASSRGAQTYEQYF,TGTGCCAGCTCACGGGGGGCCCAGACCTACGAGCAGTACTTC
TRBV5-1,TRBJ1-1,NA,NA,CASSPPRQNTEAFF,TGCGCCAGCAGCCCCCCGAGGCAGAACACTGAAGCTTTCTTT
TRBV28,TRBJ2-7,NA,NA,CASSRRFDEQYF,TGTGCCAGCAGCCGCAGGTTTGATGAGCAGTACTTC
TRBV28,TRBJ1-3,NA,few,CATKSSLSGNTIYF,TGTGCCACCAAGTCGTCACTCTCTGGAAACACCATATATTTT
TRBV4-3,TRBJ1-1,NA,NA,CASSQSWDGWDTEAFF,TGCGCCAGCAGCCAAAGCTGGGACGGATGGGACACTGAAGCTTTCTTT
TRBV28,TRBJ1-2,NA,NA,CASRRQTNYGYTF,TGTGCCAGCAGGAGACAGACTAACTATGGCTACACCTTC
TRBV19,TRBJ1-1,NA,NA,CASSARGMNTEAFF,TGTGCCAGTAGTGCCAGGGGCATGAACACTGAAGCTTTCTTT
TRBV18,TRBJ1-1,TRBD1,NA,CASSPGQGRVSTEAFF,TGTGCCAGCTCACCCGGACAGGGAAGGGTCTCAACTGAAGCTTTCTTT
TRBV5-6,TRBJ2-7,TRBD1,medium-sized,CASSLGGTGAYEQYF,TGTGCCAGCAGCTTAGGAGGGACAGGAGCCTACGAGCAGTACTTC
TRBV27,TRBJ2-7,TRBD1,NA,CASGRGNYEQYF,TGTGCCAGTGGCAGGGGGAACTACGAGCAGTACTTC
TRBV5-1,TRBJ1-3,NA,NA,CASSYTGPVGGNTIYF,TGCGCCAGCAGTTATACCGGGCCAGTAGGTGGAAACACCATATATTTT
TRBV7-2,TRBJ2-5,NA,few,CASSKFQYRGRGETQYF,TGTGCCAGCAGCAAATTCCAATATAGAGGCCGAGGTGAGACCCAGTACTTC
TRBV19,TRBJ1-2,NA,few,CASRTRGIYGYTF,TGTGCCAGTAGGACGAGGGGGATCTATGGCTACACCTTC
TRBV7-9,TRBJ2-1,NA,NA,CASSLVGWIGGNEQFF,TGTGCCAGCAGCTTAGTAGGGTGGATAGGAGGCAATGAGCAGTTCTTC